A single sample is the source of the 24 T cell receptor beta chains below, sequenced in a study of T cells after yellow fever vaccination. TCRdb processed the 5' RACE reads anew with MiXCR; each CDR3 protein has one entry. The sample consists of roughly 260,000 distinct CDR3 sequences, 10% to 15% of them appearing once. Here the sequenced sample was CD4+ T cells sorted from PBMCs, taken 45 days after the yellow fever booster vaccination. All receptors come from a man aged 25-45 years who received the YFV17D yellow fever vaccine.

This clonotype was counted a single time. Here the CDR3 reads CASSQDRQGRTGELFF. Here the CDR3 DNA reads TGCGCCAGCAGCCAAGACAGGCAGGGGAGGACCGGGGAGCTGTTTTTT. The rearrangement links TRBV4-3 to TRBJ2-2, with D tentatively TRBD1 or TRBD2 (6 bases each). CDR1 LGHNA and CDR2 YSLEER come from the germline V gene. CDR3 length: 16 amino acids. V shed 0 bases and J shed 5 bases, with 13 bases lying between them.

This clonotype was detected many times. The rearrangement links TRBV12-3 or TRBV12-4 to TRBJ2-3, with D hard to call. CDR3 size: 13 residues. V was clipped by 5 bases and J by 8 bases, with 14 bases between them. CDR3 nucleotide sequence: TGTGCCAGCAGTGGCCTGTCGGCGAGTACGCAGTATTTT. This codes for CASSGLSASTQYF.

In its sample, this clonotype was seen once. The chain links TRBV28 to TRBJ2-7; perhaps TRBD2 as D (7 bases). The V end lost 6 bases, the J end lost 3 bases, and 18 bases lay between the germline ends. This CDR3 contains 15 residues. Germline V gene data show CDR1 as MDHEN and CDR2 as SYDVKM. For the CDR3, the DNA is TGTGCCAGCAGCTTCGGGGGGCGGGGGCACTACGAGCAGTACTTC. This sequence encodes CASSFGGRGHYEQYF.

This clonotype was seen a handful of times. The chain employs TRBV12-3 or TRBV12-4 and TRBJ2-7, with D possibly being TRBD2 (6 bases). Trimming shortened V by 0 bases and J by 6 bases, and 18 bases separated the two germline ends. CDR3 length: 16 amino acids. CDR3 in amino acids: CASSLAPAAIGGEQYF. CDR3 coding DNA: TGTGCCAGCAGTTTAGCCCCAGCGGCGATCGGGGGCGAGCAGTACTTC.

This clonotype turned up a few times. The V call is TRBV10-3, the J call TRBJ2-7; TRBD2 agrees at 8 bases. V shed 8 bases, J shed 2 bases, and the junction held 5 bases outside the gene matches. The CDR3 covers 13 residues. Per the germline V gene, CDR1 is ENHRY and CDR2 is SYGVKD. The CDR3 sequence is CAISPGGPYEQYF. CDR3 sequence (DNA): TGTGCCATCTCCCCGGGAGGGCCCTACGAGCAGTACTTC.

This clonotype has more than one count but fewer than ten. This chain uses TRBV15 with TRBJ2-2; D unclear. The CDR3 has 12 residues. V lost 5 bases and J lost 7, with 8 bases in between. Germline lookup yields CDR1 LNHNV and CDR2 YYDKDF (reference sequence). CDR3 loop: CATSWAVGELFF. CDR3 DNA sequence: TGTGCCACCAGCTGGGCCGTCGGGGAGCTGTTTTTT. Filled out from reference TRBV15 and TRBJ2-2, the complete variable domain reads DAMVIQNPRYQVTQFGKPVTLSCSQTLNHNVMYWYQQKSSQAPKLLFHYYDKDFNNEADTPDNFQSRRPNTSFCFLDIRSPGLGDTAMYLCATSWAVGELFFGEGSRLTVL.

A few counts support this clonotype. The V gene is TRBV12-3 or TRBV12-4, the J gene TRBJ2-1, with 12 bases lining up with TRBD2. V dropped 2 bases and J dropped 9; count of bases not matched to a gene: 8. This CDR3 is built from 16 residues. CDR3 DNA: TGTGCCAGCAGTTTAAGGCTAGCGGGAGGGTACGCTGAGCAGTTCTTC. It is translated as CASSLRLAGGYAEQFF.

The chain links TRBV10-2 to TRBJ2-7; the D call may be TRBD1 or TRBD2 (5 bases each). The V end lost 7 bases, the J end lost 1 base, and 14 bases lay between the germline ends. Germline V gene data show CDR1 as WSHSY and CDR2 as SAAADI. The CDR3 totals 14 residues. The DNA of the CDR3 is TGCGCCAGCACCCCGGGACGGGGTTCCTACGAGCAGTACTTC. Translation gives CASTPGRGSYEQYF.

This clonotype has more than one count but fewer than ten. This chain joins TRBV5-1 and TRBJ2-5; D remains unclear. V dropped 5 bases and J dropped 1 base, with 9 bases sitting between them. Per germline, CDR1 SGHRS and CDR2 YFSETQ. This CDR3 region has 13 residues. Here the CDR3 reads CASRKDPQETQYF. As DNA, the CDR3 is TGCGCCAGCAGAAAGGACCCCCAAGAGACCCAGTACTTC.

This clonotype was recorded once. The V and J genes are TRBV5-4 and TRBJ2-7; the D gene is possibly TRBD2 (5 bases). The CDR3 is 13 residues long. Germline V CDR1 and CDR2: SGHNT, YYREEE (reference sequence). The germline V and J ends were trimmed by 4 bases and 6 bases, with 14 bases remaining between them. The CDR3 sequence: CASSPGEFGEQYF. CDR3 coding DNA: TGTGCCAGCAGCCCTGGGGAGTTCGGCGAGCAGTACTTC.

This clonotype was found a few times. The chain employs TRBV6-2 or TRBV6-3 and TRBJ2-7; 10 bases line up with TRBD2. V gave up 6 bases and J gave up 6 bases; unmatched junction bases: 14. Germline CDR1 is MNHEY and CDR2 is SVGEGT. The CDR3 contains 16 residues. CDR3 amino acids: CASRAWSGRATSEQYF. In nucleotides, the CDR3 is TGTGCCAGCAGGGCCTGGAGCGGGAGGGCCACCAGCGAGCAGTACTTC.

This clonotype was observed a handful of times. The V gene is TRBV11-2, the J gene TRBJ2-7; no clear D gene. Germline V gives CDR1 SGHAT, CDR2 FQNNGV. This CDR3 has 14 amino acids. V was cut by 2 bases and J by 5 bases, with 13 bases left in between. The CDR3 spells CASSLSGPPHEQYF. The DNA of the CDR3 is TGTGCCAGCAGCTTAAGTGGGCCTCCCCACGAGCAGTACTTC.

The chain couples TRBV10-3 to TRBJ2-3; D might be TRBD2 (6 bases). In germline, CDR1 is ENHRY, CDR2 SYGVKD. V lost 7 bases and J lost 8, with 19 bases in between. This CDR3 has 14 amino acids. The CDR3 DNA follows: TGTGCCATCAAGCTGTCGTCGGGGGATGGTACGCAGTATTTT. It codes for CAIKLSSGDGTQYF.

This clonotype was detected a few times. CDR3 sequence: CASSNGVNGGGELFF. The CDR3 nucleotides read TGTGCCAGCAGCAACGGAGTGAACGGAGGCGGGGAGCTGTTTTTT. The rearrangement links TRBV7-9 to TRBJ2-2; TRBD2 might be the D (5 bases). Per the germline V gene, CDR1 is SEHNR and CDR2 is FQNEAQ (reference sequence). V lost 5 bases and J 7 bases, leaving 17 bases between the germline ends. The length of the CDR3 is 15 residues. The complete variable domain, with remaining parts taken from reference TRBV7-9 and TRBJ2-2, reads DTGVSQNPRHKITKRGQNVTFRCDPISEHNRLYWYRQTLGQGPEFLTYFQNEAQLEKSRLLSDRFSAERPKGSFSTLEIQRTEQGDSAMYLCASSNGVNGGGELFFGEGSRLTVL.

This sequence joins TRBV5-1 and TRBJ1-1; D might be TRBD1 (5 bases). CDR1 SGHRS and CDR2 YFSETQ come from the germline V gene. Trimming left V 3 bases short and J 1 base short, with 13 bases between. This CDR3 contains 15 residues. The chain's CDR3 is CASSSTGTENTEAFF. The CDR3 DNA reads TGCGCCAGCAGCTCGACCGGGACCGAGAACACTGAAGCTTTCTTT.

There are a few counts of this clonotype. The genes are TRBV7-2 and TRBJ2-3; 9 nucleotides align to TRBD2. Germline V gene lookup returns CDR1 SGHTA and CDR2 FQGNSA. V lost 2 bases and J lost 2; bases outside the gene matches: 14. The length of the CDR3 is 19 residues. The CDR3 here is CASSLIGGGTSGPTDTQYF. CDR3 nucleotides: TGTGCCAGCAGCTTAATAGGAGGGGGTACTAGCGGGCCCACAGATACGCAGTATTTT.

In this sample, this clonotype turned up a few times. The V and J genes are TRBV24-1 and TRBJ2-1, with D possibly being TRBD1 or TRBD2 (5 bases each). The CDR3 totals 13 residues. The V gene lost 4 bases and the J gene lost 9 bases, with 12 bases spanning the gap. The germline V gene has CDR1 KGHDR and CDR2 SFDVKD. The DNA of the CDR3 is TGTGCCACCAGTGACTCGGGGACGGCTGAGCAGTTCTTC. Protein sequence: CATSDSGTAEQFF.

This clonotype was found a few times. The chain uses TRBV19 and TRBJ2-1; D is unclear. The CDR3 totals 14 residues. Germline lookup yields CDR1 LNHDA and CDR2 SQIVND (reference sequence). V shed 6 bases and J shed 5 bases, with 14 bases lying between them. The CDR3 loop reads CASRLVTGNNEQFF. The CDR3 nucleotides read TGTGCCAGTAGATTGGTTACGGGCAACAATGAGCAGTTCTTC.

The chain has TRBV20-1 and TRBJ1-5; no clear D. In germline, CDR1 is DFQATT, CDR2 SNEGSKA (reference sequence). V lost 4 bases to trimming and J lost 2 bases, with 21 bases between them. The CDR3 has 17 residues. CDR3 sequence reads: CSATQVGRRSGNQPQHF. The CDR3 DNA follows: TGCAGTGCTACTCAGGTTGGCCGCAGATCGGGCAATCAGCCCCAGCATTTT.

V usage is TRBV9 and J usage is TRBJ2-3; D is perhaps TRBD2 (6 bases). CDR1 and CDR2 from the germline V gene are SGDLS and YYNGEE. This CDR3 has 15 residues. With 2 bases removed from V and 3 bases from J, the gap between germline ends came to 13 bases. DNA of the CDR3: TGTGCCAGCAGCGTGACTAGTGAGAAAACAGATACGCAGTATTTT. Its translation is CASSVTSEKTDTQYF.

A remark on this clonotype: Its ends do not fully match the called genes, so a read error is possible. The V and J genes are TRBV6-5 and TRBJ2-1; D unresolved. CDR1 MNHEY and CDR2 SVGAGI come from the germline V gene. The CDR3 covers 15 residues. CDR3 coding DNA: TGTTCCAGCAGTTACGATACGCTATCCTACAATGAGCAGTTCTTC. Translating it yields CSSSYDTLSYNEQFF.

V is TRBV20-1 and J is TRBJ2-5, with TRBD2 identical over 7 bases. With 5 bases clipped from V and 2 bases from J, the junction kept 11 bases outside the gene matches. This CDR3 spans 15 amino acids. Germline V gives CDR1 DFQATT, CDR2 SNEGSKA (reference sequence). CDR3 nucleotides: TGCAGTGCTCTTGCCCCCCTAGCGGTACAAGAGACCCAGTACTTC. It codes for CSALAPLAVQETQYF.

This clonotype occurred a few times. The rearrangement uses TRBV12-3 or TRBV12-4 and TRBJ2-5; D is uncertain. Trimming pared 8 bases from V and 0 bases from J, leaving 16 bases between. The CDR3 length is 15 residues. The CDR3 DNA reads TGTGCCAGCCTACTCTCGGGCACGTACCAAGAGACCCAGTACTTC. Its translation: CASLLSGTYQETQYF.

As for this clonotype: At one end the junction does not follow the germline gene, possibly because of a read error. The chain couples TRBV6-2 or TRBV6-3 to TRBJ2-1; a weak D match, TRBD2 (5 bases). This CDR3 contains 13 residues. From germline, CDR1 is MNHEY and CDR2 SVGEGT. CDR3 bases: TGTGCCAGCAGTTACAGGGTACGGGATGAGCTGTTCTTC. Translated: CASSYRVRDELFF.